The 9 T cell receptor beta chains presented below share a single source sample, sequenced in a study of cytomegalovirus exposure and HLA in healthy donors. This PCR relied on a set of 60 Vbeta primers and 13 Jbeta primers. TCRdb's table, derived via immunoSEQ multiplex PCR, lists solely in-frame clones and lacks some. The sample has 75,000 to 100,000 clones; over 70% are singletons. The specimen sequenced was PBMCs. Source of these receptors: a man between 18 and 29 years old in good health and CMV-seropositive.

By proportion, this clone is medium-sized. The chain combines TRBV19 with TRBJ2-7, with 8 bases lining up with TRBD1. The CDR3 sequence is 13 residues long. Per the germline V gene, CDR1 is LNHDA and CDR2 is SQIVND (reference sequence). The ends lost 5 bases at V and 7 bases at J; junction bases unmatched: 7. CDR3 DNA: TGTGCCAGTAGTTCGACAGGGGCGGGGGAGCAGTACTTC. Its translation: CASSSTGAGEQYF.

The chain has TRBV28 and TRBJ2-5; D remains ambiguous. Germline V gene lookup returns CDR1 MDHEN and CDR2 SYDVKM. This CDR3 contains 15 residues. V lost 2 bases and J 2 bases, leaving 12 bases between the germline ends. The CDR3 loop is CASSLPRTTQETQYF. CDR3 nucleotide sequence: TGTGCCAGCAGTTTACCGCGTACCACGCAAGAGACCCAGTACTTC.

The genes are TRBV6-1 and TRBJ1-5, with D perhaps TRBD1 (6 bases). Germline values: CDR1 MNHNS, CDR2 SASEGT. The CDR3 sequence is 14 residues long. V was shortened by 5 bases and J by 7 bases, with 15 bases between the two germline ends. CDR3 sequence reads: CASSLRDTRQPQHF. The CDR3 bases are TGTGCCAGCAGTCTACGGGACACCAGACAGCCCCAGCATTTT.

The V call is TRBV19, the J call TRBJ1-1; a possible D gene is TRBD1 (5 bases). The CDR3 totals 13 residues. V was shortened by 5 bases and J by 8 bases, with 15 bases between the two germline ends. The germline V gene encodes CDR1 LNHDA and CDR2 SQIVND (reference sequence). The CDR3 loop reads CASSHKPGLEAFF. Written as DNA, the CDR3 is TGTGCCAGTAGTCATAAGCCGGGACTGGAAGCTTTCTTT.

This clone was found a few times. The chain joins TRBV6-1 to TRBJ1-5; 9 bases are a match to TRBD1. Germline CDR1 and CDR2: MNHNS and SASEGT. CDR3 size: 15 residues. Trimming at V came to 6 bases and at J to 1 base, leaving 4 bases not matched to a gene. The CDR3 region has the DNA TGTGCCAGCAGCTGGACAGGGGAAAGCAATCAGCCCCAGCATTTT. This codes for CASSWTGESNQPQHF.

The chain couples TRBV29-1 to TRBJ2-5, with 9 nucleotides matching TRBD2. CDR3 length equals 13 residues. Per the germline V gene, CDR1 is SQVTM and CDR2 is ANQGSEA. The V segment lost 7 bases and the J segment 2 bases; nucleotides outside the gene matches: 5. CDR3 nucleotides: TGCAGCGGGAAGCGGGGGGTTCAAGAGACCCAGTACTTC. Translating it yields CSGKRGVQETQYF.

The CDR3 loop reads CASSPTRQGSNTEAFF. The CDR3 bases are TGCGCCAGCAGCCCAACCAGACAGGGGTCGAACACTGAAGCTTTCTTT. This sequence joins TRBV5-1 and TRBJ1-1, with 8 positions matching TRBD1. Germline trimming cut 4 bases from V and 1 base from J; bases unmatched to any gene: 9. The CDR3 length is 16 residues. Germline CDR1 is SGHRS and CDR2 is YFSETQ.

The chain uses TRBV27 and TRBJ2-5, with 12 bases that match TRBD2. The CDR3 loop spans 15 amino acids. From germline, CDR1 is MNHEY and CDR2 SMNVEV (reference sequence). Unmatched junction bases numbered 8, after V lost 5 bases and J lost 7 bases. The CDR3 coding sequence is TGTGCCAGCAGTCGGCTAGCGGGGGGGCCCGTGACCCAGTACTTC. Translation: CASSRLAGGPVTQYF.

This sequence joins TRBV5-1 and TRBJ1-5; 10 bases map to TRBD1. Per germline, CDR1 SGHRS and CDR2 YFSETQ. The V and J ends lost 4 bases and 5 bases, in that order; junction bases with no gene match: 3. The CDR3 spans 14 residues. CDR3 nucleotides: TGCGCCAGCAGCACCGGGACAGGGGATCAGCCCCAGCATTTT. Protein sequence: CASSTGTGDQPQHF.